A single sample gave rise to the 25 T cell receptor beta chains below, sequenced in a study of control samples from healthy donors and cancer patients. Here immunoSEQ multiplex PCR was the method, and the copy in TCRdb shows in-frame clones only, minus some. Altogether more than 95,000 clones are present, roughly 90% being singletons, with the ten largest covering about a fifth. Sequencing used PBMCs. These receptors originate from a man aged 60-69 years with lung cancer.

The V call is TRBV11-3, the J call TRBJ1-3, with unresolved D. V shed 3 bases and J shed 6 bases, with 9 bases lying between them. The CDR3 covers 13 residues. Germline V gene lookup returns CDR1 SGHNT and CDR2 YENEEA. CDR3 nucleotides: TGTGCCAGCAGCTTTTCGTTTCCAAACACCATATATTTT. Translation: CASSFSFPNTIYF. The full variable domain, in which reference TRBV11-3 and TRBJ1-3 provide the parts outside the CDR3, is EAGVVQSPRYKIIEKKQPVAFWCNPISGHNTLYWYLQNLGQGPELLIRYENEEAVDDSQLPKDRFSAERLKGVDSTLKIQPAELGDSAVYLCASSFSFPNTIYFGEGSWLTVV.

The rearrangement uses TRBV4-1 and TRBJ1-2; no clear D gene. Deletions cut 1 base from V and 3 bases from J, with 12 bases between. Germline values: CDR1 MGHRA, CDR2 YSYEKL. The CDR3 has 15 residues. The CDR3: CASSQAHTSDYGYTF. The CDR3 nucleotides are TGCGCCAGCAGCCAAGCCCATACATCGGACTATGGCTACACCTTC.

The gene calls are TRBV7-9 and TRBJ1-3; a possible D gene is TRBD1 (5 bases). V was shortened by 3 bases and J by 4 bases, with 10 bases between the two germline ends. Per germline, CDR1 SEHNR and CDR2 FQNEAQ (reference sequence). There are 14 residues in the CDR3. As DNA, the CDR3 is TGTGCCAGCAGCTTCGGGACGGAAGGAAACACCATATATTTT. Translating gives CASSFGTEGNTIYF.

The chain has TRBV7-9 and TRBJ2-2, with no clear D. Germline-derived CDR1 and CDR2 are SEHNR and FQNEAQ (reference sequence). Trimming removed 4 bases from V and 2 bases from J, with 14 bases in between. This CDR3 contains 16 residues. CDR3 sequence (DNA): TGTGCCAGCAGCTCCCGGTCCATACTTAACACCGGGGAGCTGTTTTTT. Amino acid sequence: CASSSRSILNTGELFF.

The chain joins TRBV24-1 to TRBJ1-5; D uncertain. Trimming took 2 bases from V and 1 from J, leaving 5 bases between them. This CDR3 spans 14 amino acids. Germline loops: CDR1 KGHDR, CDR2 SFDVKD. The CDR3 DNA reads TGTGCCACCAGTGATTGGGCGAGCAATCAGCCCCAGCATTTT. Protein: CATSDWASNQPQHF.

The gene calls are TRBV2 and TRBJ1-5, with 9 bases that match TRBD1. The CDR3 is 13 residues long. V was clipped by 7 bases and J by 7 bases; unmatched bases: 5. The germline V gene encodes CDR1 SNHLY and CDR2 FYNNEI. The CDR3 is CASNRGTGQPQHF. The DNA for the CDR3 is TGTGCCAGCAACAGGGGGACAGGGCAGCCCCAGCATTTT.

This chain joins TRBV5-8 and TRBJ1-5; 8 bases line up with TRBD1. CDR3 length equals 16 residues. V trimming: 4 bases; J trimming: 5 bases; junction bases outside the gene matches: 11. Germline loops: CDR1 SGHTS, CDR2 YDEGEE. The CDR3 coding sequence is TGTGCCAGCAGCAACCCCTGGACAGGGTTCGATCAGCCCCAGCATTTT. It translates to CASSNPWTGFDQPQHF.

The chain links TRBV4-1 to TRBJ2-3; 7 positions agree with TRBD1. This CDR3 has 16 amino acids. V was pared by 1 base and J by 2 bases, with 6 bases of the junction left unmatched. Germline V gene sequence: CDR1 MGHRA, CDR2 YSYEKL. The CDR3 region has the DNA TGCGCCAGCAGCCAAGCCGGACAGGCCAACACAGATACGCAGTATTTT. Translation: CASSQAGQANTDTQYF.

The chain links TRBV6-6 to TRBJ1-5, with D possibly being TRBD1 (5 bases). CDR3 length equals 15 residues. The ends were cut back, 7 bases at V and 0 bases at J, with 13 bases in the middle. Germline V gene data show CDR1 as MNHNY and CDR2 as SVGAGI (reference sequence). The CDR3: CASKVQDYSNQPQHF. In nucleotides, the CDR3 is TGTGCCAGCAAAGTACAGGATTATAGCAATCAGCCCCAGCATTTT.

The V call is TRBV6-5, the J call TRBJ2-7; D is unclear. The CDR3 consists of 13 residues. Germline CDR1 MNHEY, CDR2 SVGAGI. V was pared by 0 bases and J by 3 bases, with 6 bases between. CDR3 coding DNA: TGTGCCAGCAGTTACTCCCTAGGCTACGAGCAGTACGTC. Its translation is CASSYSLGYEQYV.

The V gene is TRBV5-1, the J gene TRBJ1-4; 7 nucleotides match TRBD1. The V gene's germline CDR1 is SGHRS and CDR2 YFSETQ. V lost 2 bases and J lost 2; bases outside the gene matches: 3. This CDR3 contains 15 residues. CDR3 bases: TGCGCCAGCAGCTTACAGGGGAGCACTAATGAAAAACTGTTTTTT. This encodes CASSLQGSTNEKLFF.

This clone has more than one count but fewer than ten. The chain joins TRBV5-5 to TRBJ1-4, with a tentative D call TRBD1 (6 bases). Trimming stripped 3 bases from V and 10 bases from J, with 16 bases between. CDR3 length: 14 amino acids. Germline V gives CDR1 SGHKS, CDR2 YYEKEE (reference sequence). The CDR3 DNA follows: TGTGCCAGCAGCTCGTATACAGAGGGGGGAAAACTGTTTTTT. Its translation is CASSSYTEGGKLFF.

The chain combines TRBV29-1 with TRBJ2-5; D is tentatively TRBD1 or TRBD2 (5 bases each). The CDR3 is 13 residues long. V was clipped by 5 bases and J by 1 base, with 11 bases between them. Germline CDR1 and CDR2: SQVTM and ANQGSEA. CDR3 protein: CSVLGPIQETQYF. CDR3 nucleotides: TGCAGCGTTCTGGGACCGATCCAAGAGACCCAGTACTTC. Variable domain in full (rest from reference TRBV29-1 and TRBJ2-5): SAVISQKPSRDICQRGTSLTIQCQVDSQVTMMFWYRQQPGQSLTLIATANQGSEATYESGFVIDKFPISRPNLTFSTLTVSNMSPEDSSIYLCSVLGPIQETQYFGPGTRLLVL.

The chain couples TRBV5-1 to TRBJ2-5; D gene unclear. V lost 4 bases and J 5 bases, leaving 18 bases between the germline ends. The CDR3 sequence is 15 residues long. The germline V gene encodes CDR1 SGHRS and CDR2 YFSETQ. The CDR3 protein is CASSPGTLSRETQYF. CDR3 nucleotides: TGCGCCAGCAGCCCCGGAACCCTTTCGCGGGAGACCCAGTACTTC.

The chain couples TRBV10-2 to TRBJ1-4; D is unresolved. This CDR3 has 12 amino acids. CDR1 is WSHSY, CDR2 SAAADI, per germline. The V end was cut by 8 bases, the J end by 3 bases, with 7 bases between. CDR3 in DNA: TGCGCCAGCCAGACGTCTAATGAAAAACTGTTTTTT. Its protein is CASQTSNEKLFF.

The chain joins TRBV5-1 to TRBJ2-3; a weak D match, TRBD2 (7 bases). The V gene lost 4 bases and the J gene lost 4 bases, with 10 bases spanning the gap. This CDR3 spans 13 amino acids. Germline V CDR1 and CDR2: SGHRS, YFSETQ. Here the CDR3 reads CASSGGASDTQYF. The CDR3 nucleotides read TGCGCCAGCAGCGGGGGGGCTTCAGATACGCAGTATTTT.

The V gene is TRBV3-1 (or the pseudogene TRBV3-2), the J gene TRBJ2-7; D is possibly TRBD1 or TRBD2 (6 bases each). The CDR3 spans 15 residues. Germline V CDR1 and CDR2: LGHDT, YNNKEL (reference sequence). Trimming pared 3 bases from V and 0 bases from J, leaving 12 bases between. In DNA form, the CDR3 reads TGTGCCAGCAGCCAGGGGGGCGTTAGCTCCTACGAGCAGTACGTC. As protein: CASSQGGVSSYEQYV.

This clone appeared once. The chain combines TRBV5-1 with TRBJ2-3, with TRBD2 matching over 8 bases. V trimming: 2 bases; J trimming: 1 base; junction bases outside the gene matches: 6. The CDR3 totals 16 residues. Germline V gene data show CDR1 as SGHRS and CDR2 as YFSETQ. The CDR3 region has the DNA TGCGCCAGCAGCTTTTCCGGACTAGCTCGCACAGATACGCAGTATTTT. This sequence encodes CASSFSGLARTDTQYF. The whole variable domain, filled in from reference TRBV5-1 and TRBJ2-3, reads KAGVTQTPRYLIKTRGQQVTLSCSPISGHRSVSWYQQTPGQGLQFLFEYFSETQRNKGNFPGRFSGRQFSNSRSEMNVSTLELGDSALYLCASSFSGLARTDTQYFGPGTRLTVL.

In its sample, this clone was seen once. This chain uses TRBV3-1 (or the pseudogene TRBV3-2) with TRBJ2-3; no reliable D call. The CDR3 consists of 19 residues. The V gene lost 0 bases and the J gene lost 4 bases, with 23 bases spanning the gap. CDR1 and CDR2 from the germline V gene are LGHDT and YNNKEL (reference sequence). CDR3 sequence: CASSQEIVKTPHEADTQYF. CDR3 in DNA: TGTGCCAGCAGCCAAGAAATAGTGAAAACTCCCCATGAGGCAGATACGCAGTATTTT.

This rearrangement joins TRBV2 to TRBJ1-2; D unclear. From germline, CDR1 is SNHLY and CDR2 FYNNEI. The ends were cut back, 4 bases at V and 6 bases at J, with 12 bases in the middle. This CDR3 spans 13 amino acids. The CDR3 loop is CASSGQVRNGYTF. In DNA, the CDR3 is TGTGCCAGCAGTGGTCAGGTTCGCAATGGCTACACCTTC.

V is TRBV5-6 and J is TRBJ2-5; 9 bases are shared with TRBD1. CDR3 size: 16 residues. The J segment lost 4 bases and the V segment lost 4 bases, leaving 11 bases of the junction unmatched. In germline, CDR1 is SGHDT, CDR2 YYEEEE. The CDR3 is CASSPVGTGSRETQYF. In nucleotides, the CDR3 is TGTGCCAGCAGCCCGGTCGGGACAGGGAGTAGAGAGACCCAGTACTTC.

The V call is TRBV2, the J call TRBJ2-2; 10 nucleotides align to TRBD1. V lost 1 base, J lost 6 bases, and 2 bases stayed unmatched. Germline V lookup: CDR1 SNHLY, CDR2 FYNNEI. The CDR3 runs to 15 residues. The CDR3 protein is CASSEGTGGAGELFF. In DNA, the CDR3 is TGTGCCAGCAGTGAAGGGACAGGGGGAGCCGGGGAGCTGTTTTTT.

This clone was seen only once. This rearrangement joins TRBV27 to TRBJ1-1, with TRBD1 identical over 7 bases. Trimming at V came to 6 bases and at J to 1 base, leaving 5 bases not matched to a gene. Germline V CDR1 and CDR2: MNHEY, SMNVEV (reference sequence). The CDR3 contains 14 residues. CDR3: CASRSDRANTEAFF. As DNA, the CDR3 is TGTGCCAGCAGGTCCGACAGGGCGAACACTGAAGCTTTCTTT.

This clone has a handful of counts. This chain links TRBV6-5 with TRBJ2-3, with 9 bases matching TRBD2. Unmatched junction bases numbered 9, after V lost 2 bases and J lost 6 bases. This CDR3 spans 16 amino acids. Germline CDR1 MNHEY, CDR2 SVGAGI. The CDR3 nucleotides are TGTGCCAGCAGTTACGGGCGGGGGGGCCTCTGGGATACGCAGTATTTT. Amino acid sequence: CASSYGRGGLWDTQYF.

J is TRBJ1-4 and V is TRBV9; 7 nucleotides align to TRBD1. The CDR3 sequence is 14 residues long. The J segment lost 5 bases and the V segment lost 4 bases, leaving 5 bases of the junction unmatched. The germline V gene encodes CDR1 SGDLS and CDR2 YYNGEE. CDR3 DNA: TGTGCCAGCAGCCGGGACAGCCTAAATGAAAAACTGTTTTTT. Translating it yields CASSRDSLNEKLFF.